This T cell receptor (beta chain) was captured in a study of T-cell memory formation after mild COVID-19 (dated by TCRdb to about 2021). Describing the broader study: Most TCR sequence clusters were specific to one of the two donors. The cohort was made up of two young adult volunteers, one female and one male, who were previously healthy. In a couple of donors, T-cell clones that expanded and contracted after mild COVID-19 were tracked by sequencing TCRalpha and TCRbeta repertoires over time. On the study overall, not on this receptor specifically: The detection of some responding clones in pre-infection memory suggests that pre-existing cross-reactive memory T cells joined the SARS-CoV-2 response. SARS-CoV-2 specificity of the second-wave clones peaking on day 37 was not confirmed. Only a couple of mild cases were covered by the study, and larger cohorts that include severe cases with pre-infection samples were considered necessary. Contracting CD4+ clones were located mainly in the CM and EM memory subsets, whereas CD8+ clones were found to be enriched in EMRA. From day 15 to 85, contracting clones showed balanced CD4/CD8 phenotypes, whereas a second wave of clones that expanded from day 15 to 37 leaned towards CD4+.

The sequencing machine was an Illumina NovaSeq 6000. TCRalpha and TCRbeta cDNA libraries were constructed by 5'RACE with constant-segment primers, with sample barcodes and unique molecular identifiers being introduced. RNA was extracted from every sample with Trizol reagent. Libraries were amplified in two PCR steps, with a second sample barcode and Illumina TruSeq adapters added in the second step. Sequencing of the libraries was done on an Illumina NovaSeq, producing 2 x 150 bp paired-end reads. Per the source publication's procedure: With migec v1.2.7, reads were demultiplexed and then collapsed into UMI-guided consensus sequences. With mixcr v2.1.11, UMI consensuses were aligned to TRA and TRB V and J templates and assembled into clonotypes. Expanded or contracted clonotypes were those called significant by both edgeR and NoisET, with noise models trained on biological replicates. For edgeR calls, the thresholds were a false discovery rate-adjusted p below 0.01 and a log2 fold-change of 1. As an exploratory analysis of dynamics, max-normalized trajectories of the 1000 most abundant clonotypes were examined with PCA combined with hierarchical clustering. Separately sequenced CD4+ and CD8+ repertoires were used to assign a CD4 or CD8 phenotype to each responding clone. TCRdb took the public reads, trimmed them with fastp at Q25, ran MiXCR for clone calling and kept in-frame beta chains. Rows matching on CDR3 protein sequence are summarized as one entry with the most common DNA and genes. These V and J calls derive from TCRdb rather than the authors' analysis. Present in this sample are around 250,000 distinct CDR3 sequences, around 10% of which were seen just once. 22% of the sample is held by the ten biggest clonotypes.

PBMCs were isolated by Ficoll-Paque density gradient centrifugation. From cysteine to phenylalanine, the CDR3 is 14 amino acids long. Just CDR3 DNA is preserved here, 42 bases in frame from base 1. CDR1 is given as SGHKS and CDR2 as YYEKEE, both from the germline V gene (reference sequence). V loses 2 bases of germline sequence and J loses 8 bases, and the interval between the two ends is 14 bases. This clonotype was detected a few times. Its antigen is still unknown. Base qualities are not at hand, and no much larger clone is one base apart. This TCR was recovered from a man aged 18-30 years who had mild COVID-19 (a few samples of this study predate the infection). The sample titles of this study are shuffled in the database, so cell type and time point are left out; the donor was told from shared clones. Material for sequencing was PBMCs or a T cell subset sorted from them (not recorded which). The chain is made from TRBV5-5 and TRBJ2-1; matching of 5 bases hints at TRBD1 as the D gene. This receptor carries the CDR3 CASSFSQGSDEQFF. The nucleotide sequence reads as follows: TGTGCCAGCAGCTTTTCCCAGGGTTCGGATGAGCAGTTCTTC. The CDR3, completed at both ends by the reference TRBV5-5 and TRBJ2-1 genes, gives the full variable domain DAGVTQSPTHLIKTRGQQVTLRCSPISGHKSVSWYQQVLGQGPQFIFQYYEKEERGRGNFPDRFSARQFPNYSSELNVNALLLGDSALYLCASSFSQGSDEQFFGPGTRLTVL.